Listed below are T cell receptor beta chains from one sample, sequenced in a study of glioma-infiltrating T cells. TCRdb re-called the multiplex PCR reads through MiXCR, storing one row per CDR3 protein. Of 35,000 to 45,000 distinct CDR3 sequences detected, about a fifth appear once; the ten largest clones hold around 6.3%. The source material was glioma tissue, nonneoplastic brain tissue, or PBMCs (not recorded which). These receptor sequences come from a human donor with low-grade glioma or glioblastoma, undergoing nonglioma brain surgery, or in good health (not recorded which). Both conserved end residues are trimmed from each CDR3. D genes are given only for firm matches. Rows give clone size only sometimes, using once, few, many, or a class for an expanded clone.

clone_size: NA
v_call: TRBV3-1
d_call: TRBD1
j_call: TRBJ2-1
cdr3_aa: ASSQGGTGDREQF

clone_size: many
v_call: TRBV20-1
d_call: TRBD1
j_call: TRBJ1-2
cdr3_aa: SASKPHRGQDGYT

clone_size: many
v_call: TRBV12-5
d_call: NA
j_call: TRBJ2-5
cdr3_aa: ASGPGHHETQY

clone_size: many
v_call: TRBV4-1
d_call: NA
j_call: TRBJ1-5
cdr3_aa: ASSQGPGNQPQH

clone_size: many
v_call: TRBV2
d_call: NA
j_call: TRBJ1-1
cdr3_aa: ASTDRGTNTEAF

clone_size: many
v_call: TRBV28
d_call: NA
j_call: TRBJ2-5
cdr3_aa: ASSPAGTQY

clone_size: many
v_call: TRBV5-4
d_call: NA
j_call: TRBJ1-1
cdr3_aa: ASSLGRAMNTEAF

clone_size: few
v_call: TRBV5-1
d_call: TRBD1
j_call: TRBJ2-2
cdr3_aa: ASSYRQGNTGELF

clone_size: NA
v_call: TRBV7-9
d_call: TRBD2
j_call: TRBJ2-1
cdr3_aa: ASSLMGGPENEQF

clone_size: NA
v_call: TRBV29-1
d_call: TRBD2
j_call: TRBJ2-1
cdr3_aa: SVLTSGGWMAEQF

clone_size: many
v_call: TRBV28
d_call: TRBD1
j_call: TRBJ1-1
cdr3_aa: ASSGGQANTEAF

clone_size: many
v_call: TRBV20-1
d_call: TRBD1
j_call: TRBJ1-2
cdr3_aa: SAPNGQGLLYT

clone_size: many
v_call: TRBV28
d_call: NA
j_call: TRBJ1-6
cdr3_aa: ASSLSMGTAPLH

clone_size: few
v_call: TRBV9
d_call: TRBD2
j_call: TRBJ2-1
cdr3_aa: ASSPSLLAGEYNEQF

clone_size: many
v_call: TRBV28
d_call: NA
j_call: TRBJ1-5
cdr3_aa: ASSLGPPPQH

clone_size: many
v_call: TRBV15
d_call: NA
j_call: TRBJ2-1
cdr3_aa: ATSPREVGHNEQF

clone_size: many
v_call: TRBV2
d_call: NA
j_call: TRBJ2-7
cdr3_aa: ASSESVTESYEQY

clone_size: many
v_call: TRBV4-1
d_call: NA
j_call: TRBJ1-5
cdr3_aa: ASSQDVSISNQPQH

clone_size: many
v_call: TRBV3-1
d_call: NA
j_call: TRBJ1-6
cdr3_aa: ASSQPNSPLH

clone_size: medium-sized
v_call: TRBV27
d_call: NA
j_call: TRBJ1-1
cdr3_aa: ASSFTAGMNTEAF

clone_size: many
v_call: TRBV20-1
d_call: NA
j_call: TRBJ2-3
cdr3_aa: SALDLWEQY

clone_size: NA
v_call: TRBV4-2
d_call: TRBD2
j_call: TRBJ2-5
cdr3_aa: ASSAGTSGGAQY

clone_size: many
v_call: TRBV20-1
d_call: TRBD1
j_call: TRBJ1-2
cdr3_aa: SAWTGGRDGYT

clone_size: many
v_call: TRBV28
d_call: NA
j_call: TRBJ2-7
cdr3_aa: ASRPRGRSYEQY

clone_size: few
v_call: TRBV5-4
d_call: NA
j_call: TRBJ2-7
cdr3_aa: ASSYQGNEQY

clone_size: many
v_call: TRBV19
d_call: TRBD1
j_call: TRBJ1-5
cdr3_aa: ASSMDRDGSNQPQH

clone_size: many
v_call: TRBV18
d_call: NA
j_call: TRBJ2-5
cdr3_aa: ASAKSRGGETQY

clone_size: many
v_call: TRBV4-1
d_call: NA
j_call: TRBJ2-1
cdr3_aa: ASSQDRSVVFNEQF

clone_size: NA
v_call: TRBV11-2
d_call: NA
j_call: TRBJ2-5
cdr3_aa: ASSPRLAQETQY

clone_size: many
v_call: TRBV7-9
d_call: NA
j_call: TRBJ1-5
cdr3_aa: ASSFGTEPQH

clone_size: NA
v_call: TRBV5-4
d_call: TRBD1
j_call: TRBJ2-3
cdr3_aa: ASRAPGQGRDTQY

clone_size: many
v_call: TRBV7-9
d_call: NA
j_call: TRBJ1-1
cdr3_aa: ASSPPHGSLMNTEAF

clone_size: NA
v_call: TRBV18
d_call: TRBD2
j_call: TRBJ2-1
cdr3_aa: ASSPYTYSGRGHNEQF

clone_size: many
v_call: TRBV28
d_call: TRBD1
j_call: TRBJ2-7
cdr3_aa: ASRSGTGFSYEQY

clone_size: few
v_call: TRBV19
d_call: NA
j_call: TRBJ2-1
cdr3_aa: ASSIDAGSSYNEQF

clone_size: NA
v_call: TRBV6-2/TRBV6-3
d_call: NA
j_call: TRBJ2-2
cdr3_aa: ASTGPPGGELF

clone_size: NA
v_call: TRBV12-3/TRBV12-4
d_call: NA
j_call: TRBJ2-5
cdr3_aa: ASRTSDRPQETQY

clone_size: NA
v_call: TRBV20-1
d_call: TRBD1
j_call: TRBJ1-1
cdr3_aa: SARGQGSTEAF

clone_size: few
v_call: TRBV13
d_call: TRBD2
j_call: TRBJ2-2
cdr3_aa: ASSLWTSDNTGELF

clone_size: many
v_call: TRBV6-6
d_call: TRBD1
j_call: TRBJ1-2
cdr3_aa: ASSYSQGGYGYT

clone_size: NA
v_call: TRBV10-2
d_call: NA
j_call: TRBJ2-1
cdr3_aa: ASSQNWLGGLWNEQF

clone_size: few
v_call: TRBV12-3/TRBV12-4
d_call: TRBD1
j_call: TRBJ1-1
cdr3_aa: ASSAGTGRGNTEAF

clone_size: NA
v_call: TRBV29-1
d_call: NA
j_call: TRBJ2-1
cdr3_aa: SVGQSSYNEQF

clone_size: many
v_call: TRBV19
d_call: NA
j_call: TRBJ2-3
cdr3_aa: ASIPEDTDTQY